This T cell receptor beta chain was sequenced during a study of Ad26.COV2.S vaccination and SARS-CoV-2 variants. TCRdb's copy holds only in-frame clones and misses some; the assay was immunoSEQ multiplex PCR. Among nearly 400,000 clones listed, 89% were seen once. The treatment denotes: some 20 received Ad26.COV2.S at low or high dose, single or two shots; 5 received placebo; per-sample allocation not given. Following the first vaccine or placebo injection, samples were taken on day 63. This TCR came from a person between 18 and 59 years old who received the Ad26.COV2.S COVID-19 vaccine or a placebo. Sequencing used peripheral blood, obtained in a trial of Ad26.COV2.S vaccine versus placebo.

CDR3 amino acids: CASRPGSRDTEAFF. Written as DNA, the CDR3 is TGTGCCAGCAGGCCCGGCTCTAGGGACACTGAAGCTTTCTTT. The chain recombines TRBV6-6 with TRBJ1-1; D gene ambiguous. The ends were cut back, 6 bases at V and 3 bases at J, with 14 bases in the middle. In germline, CDR1 is MNHNY, CDR2 SVGAGI (reference sequence). This CDR3 has 14 amino acids.